These 10 T cell receptor beta chains originate from one sample sequenced in a study of blood T cell repertoires in COVID-19. The repertoire was sequenced with immunoSEQ multiplex PCR; TCRdb's copy has only in-frame clones and lacks some. This sample has tens of thousands of clones; roughly four fifths occur once, and the top ten carry 14% to 15%. The sequencing input was peripheral blood. Receptor source: a man older than 75 with acute or convalescent COVID-19.

This chain links TRBV2 with TRBJ2-5, with 8 bases fitting TRBD2. The length of the CDR3 is 14 residues. V shed 8 bases and J 4 bases; nucleotides not matched to a gene: 9. The germline gives CDR1 SNHLY, CDR2 FYNNEI. CDR3 residues: CASPPRGGRETQYF. As DNA, the CDR3 is TGTGCCAGCCCTCCCCGGGGGGGTCGAGAGACCCAGTACTTC.

This rearrangement joins TRBV4-1 to TRBJ2-1, with 8 bases matching TRBD2. In germline, CDR1 is MGHRA, CDR2 YSYEKL. The J segment lost 6 bases and the V segment lost 4 bases, leaving 5 bases of the junction unmatched. The CDR3 length is 14 residues. CDR3 sequence reads: CASSLPGGANEQFF. The DNA of the CDR3 is TGCGCCAGCAGCCTTCCCGGGGGGGCCAATGAGCAGTTCTTC.

V and J are TRBV18 and TRBJ1-6, with 7 positions matching TRBD1. Germline trimming cut 5 bases from V and 7 bases from J; bases unmatched to any gene: 5. The CDR3 is 14 amino acids. Germline CDR1 reads KGHSH; CDR2 reads LQKENI. The CDR3 region is CASSFRDRNSPLHF. The CDR3 DNA follows: TGTGCCAGCTCATTCCGGGACAGAAATTCACCCCTCCACTTT.

The genes are TRBV11-3 and TRBJ2-6; D gene uncertain. Germline V gene lookup returns CDR1 SGHNT and CDR2 YENEEA. V gave up 6 bases and J gave up 2 bases, with 5 bases separating them. The CDR3 has 13 residues. The CDR3 reads CASSIPGANVLTF. CDR3 in DNA: TGTGCCAGCAGTATCCCTGGGGCCAACGTCCTGACTTTC.

The CDR3 sequence is CASKGDSNQPQHF. Here the CDR3 DNA reads TGTGCCAGCAAGGGAGATAGCAATCAGCCCCAGCATTTT. The rearrangement links TRBV2 to TRBJ1-5; no clear D. CDR3 length: 13 amino acids. Trimming pared 7 bases from V and 0 bases from J, leaving 7 bases between. In germline, CDR1 is SNHLY, CDR2 FYNNEI.

J is TRBJ2-6 and V is TRBV18; 9 bases fit TRBD1. Unmatched junction bases numbered 20, after V lost 6 bases and J lost 11 bases. CDR3 length: 18 amino acids. Looked up from germline, CDR1 is KGHSH and CDR2 is LQKENI. The CDR3 spells CASSSDPGTGFNPDVLTF. The CDR3 DNA reads TGTGCCAGCTCGTCTGACCCGGGGACAGGGTTCAATCCAGACGTCCTGACTTTC.

This sequence joins TRBV19 and TRBJ2-3; a weak D match, TRBD1 (6 bases). Germline lookup yields CDR1 LNHDA and CDR2 SQIVND (reference sequence). This CDR3 contains 16 residues. V dropped 4 bases and J dropped 2 bases, with 16 bases sitting between them. CDR3 sequence reads: CASSNRLRDNTDTQYF. CDR3 DNA: TGTGCCAGTAGTAACCGACTCCGGGACAACACAGATACGCAGTATTTT.

CDR3 amino acids: CASSEHGTGGYAEAFF. The CDR3 DNA reads TGTGCCAGCAGTGAACACGGGACAGGGGGGTACGCTGAAGCTTTCTTT. The rearrangement joins TRBV25-1 to TRBJ1-1; 11 bases fit TRBD1. The V segment lost 2 bases and the J segment 6 bases; nucleotides outside the gene matches: 8. CDR1 and CDR2 (germline): MGHDK, SYGVNS. The CDR3 is 16 residues long.

This rearrangement joins TRBV30 to TRBJ2-1; TRBD1 matches 7 bases. Germline assignment: CDR1 GTSNPN and CDR2 SVGIG (reference sequence). This CDR3 has 11 residues. With V trimmed by 4 bases and J by 11 bases, 5 bases remained unmatched. CDR3 in DNA: TGTGCCTGGACTAGACAGGGAAAGCAGTTCTTC. Translation: CAWTRQGKQFF.

The chain carries TRBV10-3 and TRBJ1-4; D is perhaps TRBD1 (6 bases). Trimming removed 3 bases at V and 11 bases at J, with 13 bases between. Germline V gives CDR1 ENHRY, CDR2 SYGVKD. CDR3 length: 13 residues. The CDR3 sequence: CAISEQERGKLFF. The CDR3 DNA reads as TGTGCCATCAGTGAACAGGAGAGGGGGAAACTGTTTTTT.